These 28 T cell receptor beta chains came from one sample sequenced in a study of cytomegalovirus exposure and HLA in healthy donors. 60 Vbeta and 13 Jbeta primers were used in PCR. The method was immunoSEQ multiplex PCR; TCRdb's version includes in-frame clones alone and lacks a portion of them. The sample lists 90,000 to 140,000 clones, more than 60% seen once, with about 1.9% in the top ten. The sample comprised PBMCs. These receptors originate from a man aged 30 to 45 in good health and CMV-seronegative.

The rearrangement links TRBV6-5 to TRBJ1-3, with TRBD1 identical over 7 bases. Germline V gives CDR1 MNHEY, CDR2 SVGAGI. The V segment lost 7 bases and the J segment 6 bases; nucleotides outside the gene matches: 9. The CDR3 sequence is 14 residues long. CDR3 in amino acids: CASKGGTALNTIYF. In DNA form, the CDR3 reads TGTGCCAGCAAAGGCGGGACAGCCCTAAACACCATATATTTT.

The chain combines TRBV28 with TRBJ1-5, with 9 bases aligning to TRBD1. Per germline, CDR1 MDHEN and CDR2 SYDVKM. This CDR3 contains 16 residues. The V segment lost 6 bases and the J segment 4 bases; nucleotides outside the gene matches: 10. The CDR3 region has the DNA TGTGCCAGCAGCCGCCTTGGGACAGGGATAAATCAGCCCCAGCATTTT. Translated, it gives CASSRLGTGINQPQHF. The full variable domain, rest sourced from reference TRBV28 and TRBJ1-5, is DVKVTQSSRYLVKRTGEKVFLECVQDMDHENMFWYRQDPGLGLRLIYFSYDVKMKEKGDIPEGYSVSREKKERFSLILESASTNQTSMYLCASSRLGTGINQPQHFGDGTRLSIL.

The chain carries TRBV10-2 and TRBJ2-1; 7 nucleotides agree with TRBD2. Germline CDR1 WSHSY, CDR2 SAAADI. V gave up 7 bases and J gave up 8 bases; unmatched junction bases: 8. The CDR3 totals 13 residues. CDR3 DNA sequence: TGCGCCAGCATGACCGGGGGAGGGGATGAGCAGTTCTTC. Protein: CASMTGGGDEQFF.

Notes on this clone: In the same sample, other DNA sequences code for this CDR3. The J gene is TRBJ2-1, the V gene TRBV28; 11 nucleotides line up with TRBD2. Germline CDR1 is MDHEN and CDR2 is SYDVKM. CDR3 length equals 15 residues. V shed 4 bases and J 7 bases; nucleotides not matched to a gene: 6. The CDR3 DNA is TGTGCCAGCAGTTCACTAGCGGGAGTAGATAATGAGCAGTTCTTC. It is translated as CASSSLAGVDNEQFF.

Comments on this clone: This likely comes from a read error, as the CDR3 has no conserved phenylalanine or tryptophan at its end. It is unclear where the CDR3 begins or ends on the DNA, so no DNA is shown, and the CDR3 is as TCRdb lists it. This CDR3 is CASTTGRS. This chain uses TRBV19 with TRBJ2-4; no DNA check was done on the table's D call, TRBD1. Inclusive of both ends, the CDR3 amounts to 8 amino acids. CDR1 is LNHDA, CDR2 SQIVND, per germline (reference sequence).

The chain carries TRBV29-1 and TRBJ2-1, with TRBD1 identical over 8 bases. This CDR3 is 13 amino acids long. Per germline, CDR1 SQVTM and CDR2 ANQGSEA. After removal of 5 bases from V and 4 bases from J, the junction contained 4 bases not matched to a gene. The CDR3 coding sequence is TGCAGCGTTCTCGGGACAGGATACAATGAGCAGTTCTTC. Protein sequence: CSVLGTGYNEQFF.

The CDR3 DNA reads as TGTGCCAGCAGCCCGGGGGGATCCTACGAGCAGTACTTC. This translates into CASSPGGSYEQYF. V gene TRBV7-9 combines with J gene TRBJ2-5; TRBD2 aligns across 7 bases. Judging by the DNA end, TRBJ2-7 fits better; the J call may be wrong. Germline CDR1 and CDR2: SEHNR and FQNEAQ (reference sequence). The CDR3 has 13 amino acids.

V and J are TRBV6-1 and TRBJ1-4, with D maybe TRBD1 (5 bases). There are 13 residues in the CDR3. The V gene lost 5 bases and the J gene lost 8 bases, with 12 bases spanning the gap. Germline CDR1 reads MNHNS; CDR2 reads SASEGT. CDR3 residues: CASSKAGREKLFF. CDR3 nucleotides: TGTGCCAGCAGTAAGGCGGGGCGGGAAAAACTGTTTTTT.

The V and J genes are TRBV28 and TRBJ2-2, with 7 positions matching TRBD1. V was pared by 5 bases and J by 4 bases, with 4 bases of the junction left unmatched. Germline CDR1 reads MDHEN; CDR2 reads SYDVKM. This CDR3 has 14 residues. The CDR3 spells CASSKGQTTGELFF. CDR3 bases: TGTGCCAGCAGTAAGGGACAGACCACCGGGGAGCTGTTTTTT.

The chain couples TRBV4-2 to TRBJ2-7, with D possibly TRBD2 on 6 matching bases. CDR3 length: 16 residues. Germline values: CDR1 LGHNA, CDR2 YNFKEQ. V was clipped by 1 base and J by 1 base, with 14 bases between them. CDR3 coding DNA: TGTGCCAGCAGCCAAGCCGGGACTGCCGGATCCTACGAGCAGTACTTC. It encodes CASSQAGTAGSYEQYF.

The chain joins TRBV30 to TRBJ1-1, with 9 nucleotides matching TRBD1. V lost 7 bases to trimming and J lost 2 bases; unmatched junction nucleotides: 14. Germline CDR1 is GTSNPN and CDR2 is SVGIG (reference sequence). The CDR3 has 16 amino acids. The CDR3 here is CAFDSGTGSTNTEAFF. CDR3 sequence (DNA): TGTGCCTTTGACTCCGGGACAGGGAGTACAAACACTGAAGCTTTCTTT. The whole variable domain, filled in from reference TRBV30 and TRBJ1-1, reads SQTIHQWPATLVQPVGSPLSLECTVEGTSNPNLYWYRQAAGRGLQLLFYSVGIGQISSEVPQNLSASRPQDRQFILSSKKLLLSDSGFYLCAFDSGTGSTNTEAFFGQGTRLTVV.

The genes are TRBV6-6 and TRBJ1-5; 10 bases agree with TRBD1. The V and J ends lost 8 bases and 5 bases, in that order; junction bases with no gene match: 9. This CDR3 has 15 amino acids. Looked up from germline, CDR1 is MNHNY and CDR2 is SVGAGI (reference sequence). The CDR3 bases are TGTGCCAGCTCCTTAGGGGGACAGGGGTATCAGCCCCAGCATTTT. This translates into CASSLGGQGYQPQHF.

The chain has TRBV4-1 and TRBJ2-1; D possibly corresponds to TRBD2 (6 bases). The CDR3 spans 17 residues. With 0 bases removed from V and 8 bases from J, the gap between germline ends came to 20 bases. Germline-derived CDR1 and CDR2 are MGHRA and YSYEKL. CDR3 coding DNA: TGCGCCAGCAGCCAAGAAGGTGCGGGAACGACGTGGGATGAGCAGTTCTTC. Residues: CASSQEGAGTTWDEQFF.

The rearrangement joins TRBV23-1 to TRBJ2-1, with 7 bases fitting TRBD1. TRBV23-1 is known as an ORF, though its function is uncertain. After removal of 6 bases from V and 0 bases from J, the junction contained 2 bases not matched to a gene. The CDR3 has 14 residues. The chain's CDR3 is CASRRTGSYNEQFF. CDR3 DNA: TGCGCCAGCAGGAGGACAGGCTCCTACAATGAGCAGTTCTTC.

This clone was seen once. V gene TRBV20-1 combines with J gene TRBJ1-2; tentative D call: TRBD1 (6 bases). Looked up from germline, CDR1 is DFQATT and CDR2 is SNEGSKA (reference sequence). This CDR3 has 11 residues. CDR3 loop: CTGTPNYGYTF. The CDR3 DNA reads TGCACCGGGACACCCAACTATGGCTACACCTTC.

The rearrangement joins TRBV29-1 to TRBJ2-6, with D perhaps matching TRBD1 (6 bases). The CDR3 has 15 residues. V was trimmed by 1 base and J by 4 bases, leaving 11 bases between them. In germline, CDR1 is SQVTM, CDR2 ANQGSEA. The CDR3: CSVEGTVSGANVLTF. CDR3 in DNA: TGCAGCGTTGAAGGGACAGTTTCAGGGGCCAACGTCCTGACTTTC.

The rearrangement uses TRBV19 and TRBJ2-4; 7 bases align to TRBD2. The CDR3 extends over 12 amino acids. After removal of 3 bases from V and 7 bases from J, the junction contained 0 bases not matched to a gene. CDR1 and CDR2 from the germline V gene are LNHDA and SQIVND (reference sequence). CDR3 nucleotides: TGTGCCAGTAGTATGGGAGGGAACATTCAGTACTTC. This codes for CASSMGGNIQYF.

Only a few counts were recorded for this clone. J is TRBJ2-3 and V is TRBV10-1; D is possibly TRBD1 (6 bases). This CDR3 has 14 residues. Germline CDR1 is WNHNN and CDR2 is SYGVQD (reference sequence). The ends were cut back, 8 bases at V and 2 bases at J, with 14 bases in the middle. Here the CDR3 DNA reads TGCGCCAGCCAATCCGGACAGTCCACAGATACGCAGTATTTT. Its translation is CASQSGQSTDTQYF.

In DNA, the CDR3 is TGCGCCAGCAGTCTCGACAGGGGGCCCTCCTCTGGAAACACCATATATTTT. Translated: CASSLDRGPSSGNTIYF. This chain connects TRBV23-1 to TRBJ1-3, with 10 bases aligning to TRBD1. TRBV23-1 is identified as an open reading frame with a role that is uncertain. The ends lost 4 bases at V and 0 bases at J; junction bases unmatched: 6. This CDR3 has 17 residues.

The CDR3 is CAWSVLGTAGNTIYF. DNA of the CDR3: TGTGCCTGGAGTGTACTGGGTACAGCTGGAAACACCATATATTTT. The gene calls are TRBV30 and TRBJ1-3; D is unclear. The CDR3 consists of 15 residues. Trimming took off 0 bases at V and 2 bases at J, with 11 bases between the two ends. CDR1 is GTSNPN and CDR2 is SVGIG in the germline V gene (reference sequence).

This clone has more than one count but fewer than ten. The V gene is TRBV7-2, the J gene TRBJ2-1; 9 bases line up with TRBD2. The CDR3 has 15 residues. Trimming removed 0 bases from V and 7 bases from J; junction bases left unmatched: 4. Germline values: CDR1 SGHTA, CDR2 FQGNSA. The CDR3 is CASSLAPSGMNEQFF. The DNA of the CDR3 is TGTGCCAGCAGCTTAGCGCCTAGCGGGATGAATGAGCAGTTCTTC. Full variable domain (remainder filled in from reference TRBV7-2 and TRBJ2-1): GAGVSQSPSNKVTEKGKDVELRCDPISGHTALYWYRQSLGQGLEFLIYFQGNSAPDKSGLPSDRFSAERTGGSVSTLTIQRTQQEDSAVYLCASSLAPSGMNEQFFGPGTRLTVL.

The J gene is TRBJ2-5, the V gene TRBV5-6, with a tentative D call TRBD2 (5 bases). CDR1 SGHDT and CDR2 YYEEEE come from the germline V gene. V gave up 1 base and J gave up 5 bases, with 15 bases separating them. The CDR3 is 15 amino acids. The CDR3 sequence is CASSLISGWEETQYF. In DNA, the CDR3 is TGTGCCAGCAGCTTGATTTCAGGATGGGAGGAGACCCAGTACTTC.

DNA of the CDR3: TGTGCCAGCAGCGGTGAGGGGGAGAGTAACACCGGGGAGCTGTTTTTT. Translated: CASSGEGESNTGELFF. The V gene is TRBV9, the J gene TRBJ2-2, with D possibly TRBD1 on 6 matching bases. Germline V lookup: CDR1 SGDLS, CDR2 YYNGEE. The ends were cut back, 3 bases at V and 2 bases at J, with 14 bases in the middle. The CDR3 totals 16 residues.

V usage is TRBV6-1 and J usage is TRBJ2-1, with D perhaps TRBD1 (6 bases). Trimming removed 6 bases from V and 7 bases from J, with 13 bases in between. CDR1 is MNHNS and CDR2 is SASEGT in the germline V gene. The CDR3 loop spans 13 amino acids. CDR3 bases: TGTGCCAGCAGATTAGCAGGGGCGAATGAGCAGTTCTTC. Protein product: CASRLAGANEQFF.

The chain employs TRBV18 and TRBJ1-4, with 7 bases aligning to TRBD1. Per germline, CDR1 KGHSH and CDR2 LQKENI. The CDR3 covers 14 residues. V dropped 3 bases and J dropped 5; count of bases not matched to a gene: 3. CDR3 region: CASSPSTGNEKLFF. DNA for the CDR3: TGTGCCAGCTCACCTTCGACAGGGAATGAAAAACTGTTTTTT.

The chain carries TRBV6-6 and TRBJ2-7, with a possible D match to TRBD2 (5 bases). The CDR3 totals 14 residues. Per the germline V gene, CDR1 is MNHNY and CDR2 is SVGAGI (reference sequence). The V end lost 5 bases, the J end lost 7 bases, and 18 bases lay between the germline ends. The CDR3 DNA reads TGTGCCAGCAGTCCCGGAGGACCGGTATTGGAGCAGTACTTC. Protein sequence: CASSPGGPVLEQYF.

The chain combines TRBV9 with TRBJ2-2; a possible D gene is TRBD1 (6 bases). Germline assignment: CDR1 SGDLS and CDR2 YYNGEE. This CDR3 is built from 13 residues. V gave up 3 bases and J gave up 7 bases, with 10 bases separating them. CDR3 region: CASSARGGGELFF. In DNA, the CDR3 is TGTGCCAGCAGCGCCAGAGGGGGCGGGGAGCTGTTTTTT. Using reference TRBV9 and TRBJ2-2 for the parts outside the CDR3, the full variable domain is DSGVTQTPKHLITATGQRVTLRCSPRSGDLSVYWYQQSLDQGLQFLIQYYNGEERAKGNILERFSAQQFPDLHSELNLSSLELGDSALYFCASSARGGGELFFGEGSRLTVL.

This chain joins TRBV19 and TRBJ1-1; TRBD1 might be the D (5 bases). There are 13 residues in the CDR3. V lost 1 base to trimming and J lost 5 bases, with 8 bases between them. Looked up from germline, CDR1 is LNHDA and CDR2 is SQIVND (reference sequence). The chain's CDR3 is CASSIAGGTEAFF. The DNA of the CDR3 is TGTGCCAGTAGTATAGCCGGGGGGACTGAAGCTTTCTTT.